A selection of T cell receptor beta chains follows, all from one sample in a study of blood T cell repertoires in COVID-19. Here immunoSEQ multiplex PCR was the method, and the copy in TCRdb shows in-frame clones only, minus some. The sample records over 55,000 clones, roughly four fifths being singletons. Specimen: peripheral blood. These receptors were collected from a man between 45 and 60 years old with COVID-19, enrolled during active disease. Both conserved end residues are part of each CDR3. A D gene is named only where the DNA matches it firmly. Expanded clones get a size class; other rows say once, few or many, or leave the size out.

d_call	v_call	clone_size	j_call	cdr3_aa	cdr3_nt
TRBD1	TRBV25-1	NA	TRBJ1-5	CASRGTGLHQPQHF	TGTGCCAGCAGGGGGACAGGGCTGCATCAGCCCCAGCATTTT
NA	TRBV7-2	NA	TRBJ2-4	CASSLAGGTFENIQYF	TGTGCCAGCAGCTTAGCGGGGGGGACATTCGAAAACATTCAGTACTTC
NA	TRBV6-2/TRBV6-3	NA	TRBJ2-1	CASSVTSAGTLRDEQFF	TGTGCCAGCAGTGTAACCTCTGCGGGGACCTTACGCGATGAGCAGTTCTTC
NA	TRBV4-3	NA	TRBJ2-7	CASSQETIRGLSSYEQYF	TGCGCCAGCAGCCAAGAGACAATACGCGGACTGAGCTCCTACGAGCAGTACTTC
TRBD2	TRBV5-4	NA	TRBJ2-3	CASSLSGLAGSQYF	TGTGCCAGCAGCTTGTCGGGACTAGCGGGCTCGCAGTATTTT
TRBD1	TRBV2	NA	TRBJ1-5	CASSKDRGRDQPQHF	TGTGCCAGCAGTAAGGACAGGGGAAGGGATCAGCCCCAGCATTTT
NA	TRBV6-2/TRBV6-3	NA	TRBJ2-3	CASSYLSPRGTQYF	TGTGCCAGCAGTTACTTGTCTCCCCGGGGTACGCAGTATTTT
TRBD1	TRBV5-1	NA	TRBJ1-3	CASSLQGAGGNTIYF	TGCGCCAGCAGCCTACAGGGGGCAGGAGGAAACACCATATATTTT
NA	TRBV14	NA	TRBJ1-3	CASSQDRSGGNTIYF	TGTGCCAGCAGCCAAGATCGGAGCGGAGGAAACACCATATATTTT
NA	TRBV6-5	NA	TRBJ1-3	CASSYSRTNGNTIYF	TGTGCCAGCAGTTACTCGAGGACAAATGGAAACACCATATATTTT
NA	TRBV15	NA	TRBJ2-6	CATSSGGDSGANVLTF	TGTGCCACCAGCAGTGGGGGCGACTCTGGGGCCAACGTCCTGACTTTC
TRBD2	TRBV3-1/TRBV3-2	NA	TRBJ2-5	CASSLGLAGTETQYF	TGTGCCAGCAGCCTCGGACTAGCGGGAACTGAGACCCAGTACTTC
NA	TRBV3-1/TRBV3-2	NA	TRBJ1-5	CASSQWGPGQPQHF	TGTGCCAGCAGCCAATGGGGGCCTGGTCAGCCCCAGCATTTT
TRBD1	TRBV28	NA	TRBJ2-7	CASSSGGQGAGYEQYF	TGTGCCAGCAGTTCTGGGGGACAGGGGGCTGGCTACGAGCAGTACTTC
TRBD1	TRBV19	NA	TRBJ1-6	CASSGQGNSPLHF	TGTGCCAGTAGTGGACAGGGGAATTCACCCCTCCACTTT
TRBD2	TRBV28	NA	TRBJ2-4	CASSSTGLRLAKNIQYF	TGTGCCAGCAGTTCGACGGGACTAAGGTTAGCCAAAAACATTCAGTACTTC
NA	TRBV28	NA	TRBJ2-1	CASRPPTGNSYNEQFF	TGTGCCAGCAGGCCGCCGACAGGTAACTCCTACAATGAGCAGTTCTTC
TRBD2	TRBV19	NA	TRBJ2-1	CASSIDRRGTSGNEQFF	TGTGCCAGTAGTATAGATCGACGCGGGACTAGCGGCAATGAGCAGTTCTTC
TRBD1	TRBV6-5	NA	TRBJ2-7	CASIGQGAGEQYF	TGTGCCAGCATTGGACAGGGGGCGGGCGAGCAGTACTTC
NA	TRBV5-4	NA	TRBJ2-1	CAALSGNEQFF	TGTGCCGCCCTTTCGGGCAATGAGCAGTTCTTC
TRBD2	TRBV5-1	medium-sized	TRBJ2-5	CASRTSGSSETQYF	TGCGCCAGCAGGACTAGCGGGAGCTCAGAGACCCAGTACTTC
TRBD2	TRBV6-1	NA	TRBJ2-7	CASSALAGPSSYEQYF	TGTGCCAGCAGTGCCCTAGCGGGCCCGAGCTCCTACGAGCAGTACTTC
TRBD1	TRBV9	few	TRBJ1-5	CASSTYRDRGQPQHF	TGTGCCAGCAGCACCTACCGGGACAGGGGTCAGCCCCAGCATTTT
TRBD1	TRBV7-3	NA	TRBJ2-1	CASSLVFGQGNEQFF	TGTGCCAGCAGCTTAGTGTTCGGACAGGGGAATGAGCAGTTCTTC
TRBD1	TRBV7-2	NA	TRBJ1-4	CASSLIARGTNEKLFF	TGTGCCAGCAGCTTAATCGCCAGGGGGACTAATGAAAAACTGTTTTTT
NA	TRBV15	NA	TRBJ1-2	CATSRAKSTNYGYTF	TGTGCCACCAGCAGAGCTAAGTCGACTAACTATGGCTACACCTTC
TRBD2	TRBV7-6	few	TRBJ2-2	CASSPRGGMNTGELFF	TGTGCCAGCAGCCCCCGGGGAGGGATGAACACCGGGGAGCTGTTTTTT
NA	TRBV11-3	NA	TRBJ1-5	CASSFPGDINQPQHF	TGTGCCAGCAGCTTTCCAGGGGATATCAATCAGCCCCAGCATTTT
NA	TRBV9	NA	TRBJ1-5	CASSVEGQLNQPQHF	TGTGCCAGCAGCGTAGAGGGGCAGCTCAATCAGCCCCAGCATTTT
NA	TRBV6-6	NA	TRBJ1-2	CASSYGRDGYTF	TGTGCCAGCAGTTACGGGAGGGATGGCTACACCTTC
TRBD2	TRBV10-3	NA	TRBJ2-7	CAISEAGTSGSYEQYF	TGTGCCATCAGTGAGGCGGGGACTAGCGGGAGTTACGAGCAGTACTTC
NA	TRBV6-5	NA	TRBJ1-1	CASGAGGRWNTEAFF	TGTGCCAGCGGGGCCGGTGGACGTTGGAACACTGAAGCTTTCTTT
TRBD2	TRBV5-6	once	TRBJ2-7	CASSLVSGRFEQYF	TGTGCCAGCAGCTTGGTGAGCGGGAGATTCGAGCAGTACTTC
NA	TRBV19	NA	TRBJ1-4	CASSTYRAPGEKLFF	TGTGCCAGTAGTACCTACAGGGCCCCGGGGGAAAAACTGTTTTTT
NA	TRBV19	NA	TRBJ2-5	CASSPKTPQETQYF	TGTGCCAGTAGCCCGAAAACACCACAAGAGACCCAGTACTTC
TRBD1	TRBV19	NA	TRBJ2-7	CASSNRGTPSLGYEQYF	TGTGCCAGTAGTAACAGGGGAACCCCCTCCCTTGGCTACGAGCAGTACTTC
TRBD2	TRBV30	NA	TRBJ2-1	CAWTLGGRAPYNEQFF	TGTGCCTGGACCCTGGGGGGGAGGGCCCCCTACAATGAGCAGTTCTTC
NA	TRBV13	NA	TRBJ2-1	CASSLEDRSSYNEQFF	TGTGCCAGCAGCTTGGAGGATCGGAGTTCCTACAATGAGCAGTTCTTC
NA	TRBV30	NA	TRBJ1-6	CAWSAQNNSPLHF	TGTGCCTGGAGCGCTCAGAATAATTCACCCCTCCACTTT
NA	TRBV7-6	NA	TRBJ1-5	CASSSDRGQPQHF	TGTGCCAGCAGCTCAGACAGAGGTCAGCCCCAGCATTTT
NA	TRBV7-3	NA	TRBJ2-7	CASSARPADGQYF	TGTGCCAGCAGCGCGAGGCCTGCTGACGGGCAGTACTTC
NA	TRBV5-6	NA	TRBJ2-1	CASSLARETNSYNEQFF	TGTGCCAGCAGCTTGGCGAGGGAGACAAACTCCTACAATGAGCAGTTCTTC
NA	TRBV7-9	NA	TRBJ2-1	CASSAPSRRGEQFF	TGTGCCAGCAGCGCTCCTTCTAGGAGGGGTGAGCAGTTCTTC
NA	TRBV5-1	NA	TRBJ2-2	CASSLGAHSGELFF	TGCGCCAGCAGCTTGGGGGCGCATAGTGGGGAGCTGTTTTTT
TRBD1	TRBV28	NA	TRBJ1-5	CASRRQGGQPQHF	TGTGCCAGCAGGAGACAGGGGGGTCAGCCCCAGCATTTT
TRBD1	TRBV10-1	NA	TRBJ2-2	CASSKRDRGTGELFF	TGCGCCAGCAGCAAGCGGGACAGGGGGACCGGGGAGCTGTTTTTT
TRBD1	TRBV7-2	NA	TRBJ1-4	CASSEDRLNEKLFF	TGTGCCAGCAGTGAGGACAGGCTTAATGAAAAACTGTTTTTT
TRBD2	TRBV10-2	many	TRBJ2-7	CASSEGRSGSLKSFSYEQYF	TGCGCCAGCAGTGAAGGGCGTAGCGGGAGTTTAAAGTCGTTCTCCTACGAGCAGTACTTC
TRBD1	TRBV5-1	NA	TRBJ1-1	CASSSQQGAWAEAFF	TGCGCCAGCAGCTCGCAACAGGGGGCGTGGGCTGAAGCTTTCTTT
TRBD1	TRBV5-4	NA	TRBJ1-2	CASSLQGLDGYTF	TGTGCCAGCAGCTTACAGGGGTTGGATGGCTACACCTTC
TRBD2	TRBV7-8	NA	TRBJ2-1	CASSLLWTSGAYNEQFF	TGTGCCAGCAGCTTACTTTGGACTAGCGGAGCCTACAATGAGCAGTTCTTC
NA	TRBV6-4	NA	TRBJ2-2	CASSVAANTGELFF	TGTGCCAGCAGTGTTGCGGCGAACACCGGGGAGCTGTTTTTT
NA	TRBV7-9	NA	TRBJ2-2	CASSLANTRTVPNTGELFF	TGTGCCAGCAGCTTAGCAAACACTCGGACAGTTCCAAACACCGGGGAGCTGTTTTTT